This T cell receptor beta chain was retrieved from a study of T cell changes during pregnancy in multiple sclerosis. A single count supports this clone. Sequencing used immunoSEQ multiplex PCR; TCRdb keeps in-frame clones, though not all of them. The repertoire includes approximately 59,000 clones, under 95% of them detected once, and approximately 1.5% sits in the top ten. The V segment lost 0 bases and the J segment 2 bases; nucleotides outside the gene matches: 4. CDR1 SGDLS and CDR2 YYNGEE come from the germline V gene. The CDR3 has 16 residues. This material consisted of peripheral blood, taken in the third trimester of pregnancy. This receptor was taken from a female donor in good health, enrolled as a control in a pregnancy study. This rearrangement joins TRBV9 to TRBJ2-1, with 8 bases that match TRBD2. The CDR3 DNA reads as TGTGCCAGCAGCGTAGTTGCGGGGGGCACCTACAATGAGCAGTTCTTC. It specifies CASSVVAGGTYNEQFF.